This T cell receptor beta chain was recorded in a study of cytomegalovirus exposure and HLA in healthy donors. In the study overall: Among several hundred genotyped donors, around 80% fell in the Caucasian-associated ancestry cluster. Study-level findings and limits: A later analysis showed TCR association rates differing by HLA locus, peaking at DRB1 and lowest at HLA-C. Diagnosis of cytomegalovirus status made by the classifier reportedly showed high specificity and sensitivity.

As to this clone: Its antigen is not known.

Use of 60 Vbeta and 13 Jbeta primers characterized the PCR. Produced via immunoSEQ multiplex PCR; TCRdb's table is partial and in-frame only. The repertoire holds approximately 220,000 clones, with 82% as singletons. The CDR3 has 14 residues. Trimming pared 0 bases from V and 3 bases from J, leaving 10 bases between. Germline V CDR1 and CDR2: SGDLS, YYNGEE. The clonotype comes from a man aged 35-49 years in good health and CMV-seropositive. V is TRBV9 and J is TRBJ2-7, with D perhaps TRBD1 (5 bases). The sequencing input was PBMCs. The CDR3 protein is CASSVDDSLYEQYF. The CDR3 DNA sequence: TGTGCCAGCAGCGTAGATGACAGCCTCTACGAGCAGTACTTC.